This passage covers 21 T cell receptor beta chains from one sample sequenced in a study of cytomegalovirus exposure and HLA in healthy donors. Primers included in the PCR were 60 Vbeta and 13 Jbeta primers. Sequencing was performed with immunoSEQ multiplex PCR; in TCRdb, only in-frame clones are kept and a portion is missing. The repertoire consists of 110,000 to 150,000 clones, with 8.5% to 10% occurring once and the leading ten covering approximately 1.9%. Sequencing was carried out using PBMCs. These receptors were obtained from a man aged 50-59 years in good health and CMV-seronegative.

V is TRBV5-1 and J is TRBJ1-4; TRBD1 matches at 7 bases. CDR3 length: 14 amino acids. After removal of 5 bases from V and 6 bases from J, the junction contained 7 bases not matched to a gene. The germline CDR1 and CDR2 sequences are SGHRS and YFSETQ. DNA for the CDR3: TGCGCCAGCAGGTCCGCCGGGACAGATGAAAAACTGTTTTTT. Amino acids: CASRSAGTDEKLFF. Looking up the rest from reference TRBV5-1 and TRBJ1-4 gives the full variable domain: KAGVTQTPRYLIKTRGQQVTLSCSPISGHRSVSWYQQTPGQGLQFLFEYFSETQRNKGNFPGRFSGRQFSNSRSEMNVSTLELGDSALYLCASRSAGTDEKLFFGSGTQLSVL.

The table lists this clone with a few counts. V gene TRBV28 combines with J gene TRBJ1-5; 8 bases are a match to TRBD1. Germline CDR1 MDHEN, CDR2 SYDVKM. Trimming removed 9 bases from V and 0 bases from J; junction bases left unmatched: 7. The CDR3 extends over 15 amino acids. This CDR3 is CASGQGFLSNQPQHF. CDR3 coding DNA: TGTGCCAGTGGACAGGGTTTCCTTAGCAATCAGCCCCAGCATTTT.

The chain recombines TRBV21-1 with TRBJ1-1; TRBD1, the table's D call, was not compared with the DNA. TRBV21-1 is noted as a pseudogene. This CDR3 region has 16 residues. Here the CDR3 reads CASSPRDTPGDTEAFF. CDR3 DNA: TGTGCCAGCAGTCCCCGGGACACCCCAGGGGATACTGAAGCTTTCTTT.

CDR3 nucleotide sequence: TGTGCCTGGGGTGCCGACTCCTACGAGCAGTACTTC. Its protein product is CAWGADSYEQYF. The chain uses TRBV30 and TRBJ2-5; D unresolved. The J call may be faulty, since TRBJ2-7 better matches the DNA end. The CDR3 length is 12 residues. Germline lookup yields CDR1 GTSNPN and CDR2 SVGIG (reference sequence).

The chain employs TRBV28 and TRBJ1-1; the match to TRBD1 covers 7 bases. CDR1 and CDR2 from the germline V gene are MDHEN and SYDVKM. Trimming took 2 bases from V and 1 from J; bases not matched to a gene: 4. This CDR3 spans 15 amino acids. CDR3 DNA: TGTGCCAGCAGTTTACTTCGGACAGGGAACACTGAAGCTTTCTTT. It yields the protein CASSLLRTGNTEAFF.

This clone was picked up a small number of times. The genes are TRBV20-1 and TRBJ2-7; the D is unclear. Germline V gene lookup returns CDR1 DFQATT and CDR2 SNEGSKA (reference sequence). V was pared by 6 bases and J by 4 bases, with 4 bases between. CDR3 length equals 9 residues. In DNA form, the CDR3 reads TGCAGTGCGAGGTACGAGCAGTACTTC. Translated: CSARYEQYF.

V gene TRBV29-1 combines with J gene TRBJ1-1, with no clear D. The CDR3 runs 15 residues. CDR1 SQVTM and CDR2 ANQGSEA come from the germline V gene. V was trimmed by 7 bases and J by 5 bases, leaving 23 bases between them. CDR3 sequence (DNA): TGCAGCGCCGTCACCCCCAACTCAGGATTTACTGAAGCTTTCTTT. As protein: CSAVTPNSGFTEAFF.

V and J are TRBV23-1 and TRBJ2-7, with 9 bases lining up with TRBD2. TRBV23-1 is known as an ORF, though its function is uncertain. The CDR3 has 16 residues. The J segment lost 0 bases and the V segment lost 5 bases, leaving 8 bases of the junction unmatched. Here the CDR3 reads CASSLGSGRISYEQYF. In DNA form, the CDR3 reads TGCGCCAGCAGTTTGGGAAGCGGGAGGATCTCCTACGAGCAGTACTTC.

This rearrangement joins TRBV5-1 to TRBJ2-1; a weak D match, TRBD1 (5 bases). The germline CDR1 and CDR2 sequences are SGHRS and YFSETQ. Trimming took off 2 bases at V and 8 bases at J, with 11 bases between the two ends. The CDR3 length is 13 residues. In DNA form, the CDR3 reads TGCGCCAGCAGCTTCCCAGGGCAAGATGAGCAGTTCTTC. Amino acids: CASSFPGQDEQFF.

In its sample, this clone was seen a few times. The genes are TRBV25-1 and TRBJ1-4, with TRBD1 matching over 10 bases. This CDR3 has 15 residues. Germline values: CDR1 MGHDK, CDR2 SYGVNS. J was trimmed by 8 bases and V by 2 bases; bases with no gene match: 5. The CDR3 is CASSEAGTGAEKLFF. Here the CDR3 DNA reads TGTGCCAGCAGTGAAGCCGGGACAGGGGCCGAAAAACTGTTTTTT.

In its sample, this clone was seen a few times. The V and J genes are TRBV6-1 and TRBJ2-5; TRBD1 aligns across 8 bases. CDR3 length: 14 residues. In germline, CDR1 is MNHNS, CDR2 SASEGT. V lost 3 bases to trimming and J lost 3 bases; unmatched junction nucleotides: 3. As DNA, the CDR3 is TGTGCCAGCAGTGATGGACAGGGAAAAGAGACCCAGTACTTC. Its protein is CASSDGQGKETQYF.

This clone has a handful of counts. This chain links TRBV9 with TRBJ2-3; TRBD2 aligns across 8 bases. Trimming removed 3 bases from V and 8 bases from J; junction bases left unmatched: 2. CDR1 SGDLS and CDR2 YYNGEE come from the germline V gene. This CDR3 contains 12 residues. The CDR3 nucleotides read TGTGCCAGCAGCGCGGGGGGGCGTACGCAGTATTTT. This sequence encodes CASSAGGRTQYF.

This clone was seen more than once but under ten times. CDR3 DNA sequence: TGTGCCAGCAGCCCCCCTTGGGAGCGGGGGAGCACAGATACGCAGTATTTT. Amino acid sequence: CASSPPWERGSTDTQYF. This rearrangement joins TRBV5-6 to TRBJ2-3, with 8 positions matching TRBD2. V shed 4 bases and J 0 bases; nucleotides not matched to a gene: 10. Germline CDR1 is SGHDT and CDR2 is YYEEEE. CDR3 length: 17 amino acids.

The J gene is TRBJ2-2, the V gene TRBV5-1, with 11 bases lining up with TRBD1. There are 16 residues in the CDR3. J was trimmed by 2 bases and V by 2 bases; bases with no gene match: 2. Per germline, CDR1 SGHRS and CDR2 YFSETQ. CDR3 coding DNA: TGCGCCAGCAGCTTTCGGACAGGGGGCAACACCGGGGAGCTGTTTTTT. Translating it yields CASSFRTGGNTGELFF.

This clone was seen a few times. DNA of the CDR3: TGCGCCAGCAGCCAAGATTGGGGACAGGGGGAGGTTAGGAGCACTGAAGCTTTCTTT. As protein: CASSQDWGQGEVRSTEAFF. This chain connects TRBV4-1 to TRBJ1-1; the match to TRBD1 covers 11 bases. Losses at the gene ends were 0 bases for V and 4 bases for J; bases not matched to a gene: 13. CDR3 size: 19 residues. CDR1 and CDR2 from the germline V gene are MGHRA and YSYEKL.

This clone was found a few times. The V call is TRBV2, the J call TRBJ2-1; no firm D call. Trimming shortened V by 7 bases and J by 12 bases, and 19 bases separated the two germline ends. From germline, CDR1 is SNHLY and CDR2 FYNNEI. This CDR3 has 13 residues. The CDR3: CASKELDLHRQFF. CDR3 nucleotide sequence: TGTGCCAGCAAGGAGCTCGACCTCCACCGGCAGTTCTTC.

This chain joins TRBV6-4 and TRBJ2-3, with 9 bases identical to TRBD2. Germline V gene lookup returns CDR1 MRHNA and CDR2 SNTAGT. J lost 1 base, V lost 0 bases, and 5 bases had no gene match. The CDR3 spans 17 residues. The CDR3 here is CASSDSSERGGTDTQYF. The CDR3 DNA follows: TGTGCCAGCAGTGACTCGAGTGAGCGGGGGGGCACAGATACGCAGTATTTT.

The table lists this clone with a few counts. The V and J genes are TRBV10-3 and TRBJ1-1; the D gene is possibly TRBD1 (6 bases). The CDR3 consists of 14 residues. Germline CDR1 is ENHRY and CDR2 is SYGVKD. Trimming stripped 6 bases from V and 6 bases from J, with 17 bases between. The CDR3 coding sequence is TGTGCCATCAGGGCAAAAACAGGGATGGCTGAAGCTTTCTTT. Protein: CAIRAKTGMAEAFF.

In its sample, this clone was seen a few times. The chain employs TRBV29-1 and TRBJ2-1; possibly TRBD1 for D (6 bases). The ends were cut back, 7 bases at V and 6 bases at J, with 19 bases in the middle. The CDR3 covers 14 residues. CDR1 is SQVTM and CDR2 is ANQGSEA in the germline V gene. CDR3 in amino acids: CSAIKQGPTNEQFF. The CDR3 nucleotides read TGCAGCGCCATAAAACAGGGACCCACCAATGAGCAGTTCTTC.

This clone was observed a few times. The chain combines TRBV30 with TRBJ1-1; 8 bases map to TRBD1. From germline, CDR1 is GTSNPN and CDR2 SVGIG (reference sequence). This CDR3 is 13 amino acids long. V lost 1 base to trimming and J lost 8 bases; unmatched junction nucleotides: 6. The CDR3 sequence: CAWSGQGLREAFF. The CDR3 DNA reads TGTGCCTGGAGTGGACAGGGGCTTAGGGAAGCTTTCTTT.

The rearrangement joins TRBV5-6 to TRBJ1-2, with TRBD1 matching 11 bases. This CDR3 is built from 17 residues. Germline CDR1 and CDR2: SGHDT and YYEEEE. With 0 bases clipped from V and 4 bases from J, the junction kept 8 bases outside the gene matches. The CDR3 reads CASSLEGQGAFPYGYTF. The CDR3 DNA is TGTGCCAGCAGCTTGGAAGGACAGGGGGCTTTTCCCTATGGCTACACCTTC.